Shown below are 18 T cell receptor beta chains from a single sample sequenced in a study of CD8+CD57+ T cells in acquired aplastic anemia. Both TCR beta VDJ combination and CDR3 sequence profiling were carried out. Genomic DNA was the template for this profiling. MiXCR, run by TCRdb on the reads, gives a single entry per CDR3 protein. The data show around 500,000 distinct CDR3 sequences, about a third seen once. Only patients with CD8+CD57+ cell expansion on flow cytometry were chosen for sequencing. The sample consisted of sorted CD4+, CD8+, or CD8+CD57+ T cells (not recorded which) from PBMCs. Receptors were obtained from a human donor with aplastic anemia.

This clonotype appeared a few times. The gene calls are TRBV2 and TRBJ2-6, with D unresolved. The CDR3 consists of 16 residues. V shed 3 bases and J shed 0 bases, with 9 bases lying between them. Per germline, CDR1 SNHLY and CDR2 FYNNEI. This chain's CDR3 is CASSERRFSGANVLTF. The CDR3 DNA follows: TGTGCCAGCAGTGAGCGTAGGTTCTCTGGGGCCAACGTCCTGACTTTC.

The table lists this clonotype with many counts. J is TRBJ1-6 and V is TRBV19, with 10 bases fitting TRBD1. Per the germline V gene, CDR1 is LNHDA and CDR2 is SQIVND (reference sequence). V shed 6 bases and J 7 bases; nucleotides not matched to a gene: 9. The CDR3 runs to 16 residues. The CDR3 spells CASRPRDRGWNSPLHF. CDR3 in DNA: TGTGCCAGTAGACCCCGGGACAGGGGTTGGAATTCACCCCTCCACTTT.

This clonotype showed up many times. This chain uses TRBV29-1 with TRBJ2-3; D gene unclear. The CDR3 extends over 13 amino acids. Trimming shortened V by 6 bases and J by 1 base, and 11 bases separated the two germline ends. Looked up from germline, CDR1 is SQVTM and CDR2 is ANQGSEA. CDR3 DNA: TGCAGCGTGTATAGGCTAGGCACAGATACGCAGTATTTT. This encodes CSVYRLGTDTQYF.

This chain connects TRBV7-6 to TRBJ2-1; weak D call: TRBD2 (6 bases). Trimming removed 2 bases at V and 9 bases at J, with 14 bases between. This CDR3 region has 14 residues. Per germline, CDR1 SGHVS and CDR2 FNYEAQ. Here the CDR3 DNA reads TGTGCCAGCAGCTTAACTCCTCCCGGGAGTGAGCAGTTCTTC. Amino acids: CASSLTPPGSEQFF.

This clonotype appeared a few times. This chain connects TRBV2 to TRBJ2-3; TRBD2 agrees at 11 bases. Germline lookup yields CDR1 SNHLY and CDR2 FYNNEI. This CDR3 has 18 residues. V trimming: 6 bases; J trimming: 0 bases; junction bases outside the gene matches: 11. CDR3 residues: CASRLLAGGPSSTDTQYF. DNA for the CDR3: TGTGCCAGCAGGCTCCTAGCGGGGGGACCATCTAGCACAGATACGCAGTATTTT. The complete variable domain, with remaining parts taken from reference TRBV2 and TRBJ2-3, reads EPEVTQTPSHQVTQMGQEVILRCVPISNHLYFYWYRQILGQKVEFLVSFYNNEISEKSEIFDDQFSVERPDGSNFTLKIRSTKLEDSAMYFCASRLLAGGPSSTDTQYFGPGTRLTVL.

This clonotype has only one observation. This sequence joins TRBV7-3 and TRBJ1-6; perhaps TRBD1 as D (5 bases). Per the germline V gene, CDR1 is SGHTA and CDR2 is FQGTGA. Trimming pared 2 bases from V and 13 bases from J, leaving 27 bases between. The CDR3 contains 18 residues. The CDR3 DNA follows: TGTGCCAGCAGCTTATTGGCCAACAGGAGCCTAGGTGTTTCTCCCCTCCACTTT. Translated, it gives CASSLLANRSLGVSPLHF.

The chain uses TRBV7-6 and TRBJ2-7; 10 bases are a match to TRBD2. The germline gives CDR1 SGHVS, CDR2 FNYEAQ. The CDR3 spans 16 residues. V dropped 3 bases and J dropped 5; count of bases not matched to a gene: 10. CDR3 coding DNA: TGTGCCAGCAGCTTGGTCGGACTAGCGGTCGGTAACGAGCAGTACTTC. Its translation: CASSLVGLAVGNEQYF.

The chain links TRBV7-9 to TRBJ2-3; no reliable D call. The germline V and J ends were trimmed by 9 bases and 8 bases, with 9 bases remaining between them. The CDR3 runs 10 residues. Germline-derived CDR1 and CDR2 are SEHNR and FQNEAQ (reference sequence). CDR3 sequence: CASSLSTQYF. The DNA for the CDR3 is TGTGCCAGTAGTCTCTCTACGCAGTATTTT. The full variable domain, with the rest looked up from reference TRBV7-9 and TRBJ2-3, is DTGVSQNPRHKITKRGQNVTFRCDPISEHNRLYWYRQTLGQGPEFLTYFQNEAQLEKSRLLSDRFSAERPKGSFSTLEIQRTEQGDSAMYLCASSLSTQYFGPGTRLTVL.

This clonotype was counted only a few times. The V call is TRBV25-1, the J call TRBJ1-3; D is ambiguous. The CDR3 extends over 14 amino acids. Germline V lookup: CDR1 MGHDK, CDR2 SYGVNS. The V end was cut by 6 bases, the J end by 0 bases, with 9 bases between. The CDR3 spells CASRPQHSGNTIYF. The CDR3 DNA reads TGTGCCAGCAGACCCCAGCACTCTGGAAACACCATATATTTT.

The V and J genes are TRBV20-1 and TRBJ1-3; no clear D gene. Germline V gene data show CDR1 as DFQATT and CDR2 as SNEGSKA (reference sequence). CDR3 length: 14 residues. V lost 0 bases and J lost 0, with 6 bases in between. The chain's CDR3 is CSARESNSGNTIYF. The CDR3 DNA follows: TGCAGTGCTAGAGAAAGCAACTCTGGAAACACCATATATTTT.

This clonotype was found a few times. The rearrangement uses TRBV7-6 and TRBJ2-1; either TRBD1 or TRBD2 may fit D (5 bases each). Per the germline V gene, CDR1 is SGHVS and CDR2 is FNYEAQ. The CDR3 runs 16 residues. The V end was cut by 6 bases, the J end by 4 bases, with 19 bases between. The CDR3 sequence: CASRSTVGDDYNEQFF. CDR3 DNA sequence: TGTGCCAGCAGGTCAACAGTGGGGGACGATTACAATGAGCAGTTCTTC.

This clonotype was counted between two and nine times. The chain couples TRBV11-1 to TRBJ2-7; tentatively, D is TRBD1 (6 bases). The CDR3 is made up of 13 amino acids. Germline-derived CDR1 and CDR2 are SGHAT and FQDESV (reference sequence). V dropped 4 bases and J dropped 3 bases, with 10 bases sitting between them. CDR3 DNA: TGTGCCAGCAGCTCCCGGGACAACTACGAGCAGTACTTC. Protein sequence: CASSSRDNYEQYF.

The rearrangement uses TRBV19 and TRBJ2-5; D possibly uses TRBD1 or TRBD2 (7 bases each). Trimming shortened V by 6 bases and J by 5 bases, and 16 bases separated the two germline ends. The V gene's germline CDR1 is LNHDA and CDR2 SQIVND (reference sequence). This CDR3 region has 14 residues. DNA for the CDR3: TGTGCCAGTAGGGCAGGGGGGGGGGCGGAGACCCAGTACTTC. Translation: CASRAGGGAETQYF.

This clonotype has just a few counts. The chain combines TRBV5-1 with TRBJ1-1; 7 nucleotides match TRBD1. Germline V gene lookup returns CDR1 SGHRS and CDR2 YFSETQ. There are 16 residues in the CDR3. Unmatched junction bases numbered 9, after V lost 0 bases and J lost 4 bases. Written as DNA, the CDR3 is TGCGCCAGCAGCTTGGGGCCAGGGGGTTCGACCACTGAAGCTTTCTTT. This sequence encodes CASSLGPGGSTTEAFF.

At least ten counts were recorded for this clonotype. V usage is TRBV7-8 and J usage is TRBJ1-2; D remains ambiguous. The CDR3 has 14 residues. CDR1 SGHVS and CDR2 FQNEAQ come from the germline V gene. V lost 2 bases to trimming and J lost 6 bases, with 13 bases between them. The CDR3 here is CASSLFAGSDGYTF. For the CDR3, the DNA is TGTGCCAGCAGCTTATTCGCGGGGAGCGATGGCTACACCTTC.

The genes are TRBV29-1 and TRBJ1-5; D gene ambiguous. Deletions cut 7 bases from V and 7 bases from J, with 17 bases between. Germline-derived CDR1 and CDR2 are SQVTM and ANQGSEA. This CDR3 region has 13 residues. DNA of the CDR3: TGCAGCGCGAAAGCAGACGAGAACCAGCCCCAGCATTTT. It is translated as CSAKADENQPQHF.

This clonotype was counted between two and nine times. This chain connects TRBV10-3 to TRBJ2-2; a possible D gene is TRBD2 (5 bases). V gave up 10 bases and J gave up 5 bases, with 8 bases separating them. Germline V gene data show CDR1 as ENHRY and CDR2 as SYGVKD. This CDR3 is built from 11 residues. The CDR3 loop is CATSGTGELFF. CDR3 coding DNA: TGTGCCACCTCGGGGACCGGGGAGCTGTTTTTT.

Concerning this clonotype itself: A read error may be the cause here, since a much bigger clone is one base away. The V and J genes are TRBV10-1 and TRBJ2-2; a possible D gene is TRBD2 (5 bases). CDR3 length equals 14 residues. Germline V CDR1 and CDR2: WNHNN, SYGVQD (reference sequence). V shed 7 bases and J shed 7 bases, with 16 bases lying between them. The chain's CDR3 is CASNRLAYSGELFF. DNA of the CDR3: TGCGCCAGCAATAGATTAGCGTACAGCGGGGAGCTGTTTTTT.